The 3 T cell receptor beta chains listed next were all sequenced from one sample in a study of response to subunit inactivated influenza vaccine. A single record per CDR3 protein comes from TCRdb applying MiXCR to the RT-PCR reads. There are some 640,000 distinct CDR3 sequences in the sample; approximately 15% occur only once, and 5.5% to 7% lies in the top ten. The sample in question was PBMCs from blood, obtained approximately 15 days before vaccination. These TCRs come from a man aged 50 or older who received an inactivated influenza vaccine.

This clonotype was seen ten or more times. The gene calls are TRBV7-6 and TRBJ2-7, with 9 bases matching TRBD1. Germline loops: CDR1 SGHVS, CDR2 FNYEAQ. The CDR3 is 17 residues long. V shed 5 bases, J shed 7 bases, and the junction held 18 bases outside the gene matches. DNA of the CDR3: TGTGCCAGCAGCCGAGATCTGGGGACAGGGTCCACCTGGGAGCAGTACTTC. It is translated as CASSRDLGTGSTWEQYF.

A few counts support this clonotype. The chain is built from TRBV7-2 and TRBJ2-2; TRBD2 matches 9 bases. Germline assignment: CDR1 SGHTA and CDR2 FQGNSA. The CDR3 is 16 residues long. V lost 1 base and J lost 4; bases outside the gene matches: 4. CDR3 loop: CASSLVAGARTGELFF. The CDR3 DNA follows: TGTGCCAGCAGCTTAGTAGCGGGGGCCCGCACCGGGGAGCTGTTTTTT.

A remark on this clonotype: As the CDR3 is not closed by the conserved phenylalanine or tryptophan, this likely results from a read error. The chain uses TRBV5-1 and TRBJ2-7, with TRBD1 identical over 9 bases. The CDR3 totals 16 residues. V shed 4 bases and J 6 bases; nucleotides not matched to a gene: 14. Germline V gives CDR1 SGHRS, CDR2 YFSETQ. The CDR3 DNA is TGCGCCAGCAGCGGGGCACAGGGGGCTAGTTTCGGCGAGCAGTACCTC. This translates into CASSGAQGASFGEQYL.